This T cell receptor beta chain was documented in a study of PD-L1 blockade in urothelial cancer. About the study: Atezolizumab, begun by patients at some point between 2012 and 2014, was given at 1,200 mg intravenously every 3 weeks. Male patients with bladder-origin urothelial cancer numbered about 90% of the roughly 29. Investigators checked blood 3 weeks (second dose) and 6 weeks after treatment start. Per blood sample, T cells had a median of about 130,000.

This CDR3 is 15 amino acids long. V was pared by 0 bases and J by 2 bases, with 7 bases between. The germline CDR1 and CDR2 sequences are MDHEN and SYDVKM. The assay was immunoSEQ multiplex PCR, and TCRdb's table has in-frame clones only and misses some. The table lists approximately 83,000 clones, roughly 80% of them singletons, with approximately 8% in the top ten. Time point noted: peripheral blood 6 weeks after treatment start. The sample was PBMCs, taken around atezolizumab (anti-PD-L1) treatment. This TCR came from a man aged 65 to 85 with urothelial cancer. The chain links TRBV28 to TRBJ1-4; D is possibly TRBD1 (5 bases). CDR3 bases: TGTGCCAGCAGTTTATGGCAGGGTACTAATGAAAAACTGTTTTTT. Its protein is CASSLWQGTNEKLFF.